The 20 T cell receptor beta chains below come from one sample, sequenced in a study of blood T cell repertoires in COVID-19. The assay was immunoSEQ multiplex PCR, and TCRdb's table has in-frame clones only and misses some. The sample lists under 95,000 clones, 88% occurring once. The sequenced material came from peripheral blood. These receptors came from a human donor in a cohort sampled during active COVID-19.

The chain couples TRBV6-1 to TRBJ1-1; no reliable D call. Germline lookup yields CDR1 MNHNS and CDR2 SASEGT. This CDR3 has 14 amino acids. The V gene lost 3 bases and the J gene lost 5 bases, with 13 bases spanning the gap. This CDR3 is CASSEPGGLTEAFF. CDR3 DNA sequence: TGTGCCAGCAGTGAGCCCGGCGGGTTGACTGAAGCTTTCTTT.

This chain links TRBV7-2 with TRBJ2-7; 9 bases fit TRBD1. V trimming: 4 bases; J trimming: 0 bases; junction bases outside the gene matches: 4. The CDR3 is 15 amino acids. Germline CDR1 is SGHTA and CDR2 is FQGNSA. Written as DNA, the CDR3 is TGTGCCAGCAGCTCCCGGGACAGGGCCTCCTACGAGCAGTACTTC. Its translation: CASSSRDRASYEQYF.

The V gene is TRBV20-1, the J gene TRBJ1-1; 9 positions agree with TRBD1. Trimming at V came to 3 bases and at J to 4 bases, leaving 9 bases not matched to a gene. The CDR3 is 15 residues long. Germline CDR1 is DFQATT and CDR2 is SNEGSKA (reference sequence). In DNA, the CDR3 is TGCAGTGCTAGTCCCAGCACACAGGGGGCCACTGAAGCTTTCTTT. Translation: CSASPSTQGATEAFF.

This sequence joins TRBV9 and TRBJ2-3; the match to TRBD2 covers 7 bases. Germline CDR1 reads SGDLS; CDR2 reads YYNGEE. V gave up 1 base and J gave up 2 bases; unmatched junction bases: 1. The CDR3 is 14 amino acids. DNA for the CDR3: TGTGCCAGCAGCGTACTAGCGGACACAGATACGCAGTATTTT. Translated: CASSVLADTDTQYF.

This clone was found a few times. The rearrangement joins TRBV6-5 to TRBJ2-5; D is unresolved. Trimming cost V 2 bases and J 5 bases, with 6 bases left between them. The CDR3 has 12 residues. The V gene's germline CDR1 is MNHEY and CDR2 SVGAGI. The CDR3 region is CASSYRSETQYF. CDR3 bases: TGTGCCAGCAGTTACCGTTCTGAGACCCAGTACTTC.

The chain carries TRBV7-9 and TRBJ2-2; D perhaps matches TRBD2 (6 bases). There are 14 residues in the CDR3. Germline V CDR1 and CDR2: SEHNR, FQNEAQ (reference sequence). Trimming pared 1 base from V and 6 bases from J, leaving 9 bases between. The CDR3 region is CASSLGLDPGELFF. The CDR3 nucleotides read TGTGCCAGCAGCTTAGGACTAGATCCCGGGGAGCTGTTTTTT.

The chain links TRBV7-2 to TRBJ2-1; TRBD1 might be the D (6 bases). CDR3 length equals 12 residues. The V and J ends lost 4 bases and 7 bases respectively, with 8 bases between them. Germline assignment: CDR1 SGHTA and CDR2 FQGNSA. CDR3 sequence (DNA): TGTGCCAGCAGCTCACAGGGAAATGAGCAGTTCTTC. The encoded protein is CASSSQGNEQFF.

The V call is TRBV6-2 or TRBV6-3, the J call TRBJ2-1; the D is unclear. CDR1 and CDR2 from the germline V gene are MNHEY and SVGEGT. This CDR3 is 13 amino acids long. The V end was cut by 5 bases, the J end by 3 bases, with 8 bases between. CDR3 bases: TGTGCCAGCAGTCTCGACAACTACAATGAGCAGTTCTTC. Protein product: CASSLDNYNEQFF.

The chain employs TRBV18 and TRBJ1-4; 11 bases map to TRBD1. The CDR3 is made up of 14 amino acids. V was clipped by 4 bases and J by 8 bases; unmatched bases: 3. Germline V gene lookup returns CDR1 KGHSH and CDR2 LQKENI. CDR3 nucleotide sequence: TGTGCCAGCTCACGGACAGGGGGCGGCGAAAAACTGTTTTTT. Translated: CASSRTGGGEKLFF.

The CDR3 region is CASSLDDSLRETQYF. In nucleotides, the CDR3 is TGTGCCAGCAGCTTAGACGACTCCCTGCGTGAAACCCAGTACTTC. V is TRBV7-8 and J is TRBJ2-5; D unclear. The CDR3 is 15 amino acids. V was cut by 1 base and J by 8 bases, with 17 bases left in between. The germline gives CDR1 SGHVS, CDR2 FQNEAQ. Full variable domain (remainder filled in from reference TRBV7-8 and TRBJ2-5): GAGVSQSPRYKVAKRGQDVALRCDPISGHVSLFWYQQALGQGPEFLTYFQNEAQLDKSGLPSDRFFAERPEGSVSTLKIQRTQQEDSAVYLCASSLDDSLRETQYFGPGTRLLVL.

This sequence joins TRBV2 and TRBJ1-5; 7 bases agree with TRBD1. J gave up 2 bases and V 6 bases, and 4 bases lay outside the gene matches. The CDR3 length is 14 residues. Germline loops: CDR1 SNHLY, CDR2 FYNNEI. The CDR3 is CASRAGTGNQPQHF. The CDR3, as DNA: TGTGCCAGCAGGGCCGGGACAGGCAATCAGCCCCAGCATTTT.

This clone has only a few counts. The chain combines TRBV2 with TRBJ2-2; D remains ambiguous. Trimming removed 4 bases at V and 1 base at J, with 10 bases between. Germline V lookup: CDR1 SNHLY, CDR2 FYNNEI. The CDR3 is 15 residues long. CDR3 DNA sequence: TGTGCCAGCAGTGGCGGAACATGGAACACCGGGGAGCTGTTTTTT. Protein product: CASSGGTWNTGELFF.

The chain recombines TRBV2 with TRBJ1-3; D is perhaps TRBD1 (6 bases). V was clipped by 6 bases and J by 1 base, with 10 bases between them. Germline CDR1 and CDR2: SNHLY and FYNNEI. CDR3 length equals 14 residues. The CDR3 protein is CASRGDTSGNTIYF. CDR3 bases: TGTGCCAGCAGGGGGGACACTTCTGGAAACACCATATATTTT.

The chain couples TRBV5-4 to TRBJ2-6; D gene unclear. CDR1 is SGHNT and CDR2 is YYREEE in the germline V gene (reference sequence). V was pared by 6 bases and J by 0 bases, with 13 bases between. The CDR3 runs 16 residues. The CDR3 loop is CASNGPPHSGANVLTF. CDR3 bases: TGTGCCAGCAACGGTCCTCCTCACTCTGGGGCCAACGTCCTGACTTTC.

CDR3 sequence: CASSPPVGGSGEAFF. CDR3 sequence (DNA): TGTGCCAGCTCACCACCGGTGGGGGGTAGCGGTGAAGCTTTCTTT. The V call is TRBV18, the J call TRBJ1-1, with D perhaps matching TRBD1 (5 bases). With 0 bases removed from V and 7 bases from J, the gap between germline ends came to 15 bases. Germline values: CDR1 KGHSH, CDR2 LQKENI. The CDR3 totals 15 residues.

CDR3 DNA sequence: TGTGCCAGCAGCCCGGGGGGGGCACAGAATTCACCCCTCCACTTT. Translating gives CASSPGGAQNSPLHF. V and J are TRBV7-2 and TRBJ1-6; a possible D gene is TRBD1 (6 bases). Germline V lookup: CDR1 SGHTA, CDR2 FQGNSA. This CDR3 spans 15 amino acids. Trimming left V 5 bases short and J 7 bases short, with 15 bases between.

This clone was observed a handful of times. The V and J genes are TRBV10-3 and TRBJ2-3; TRBD2 agrees at 9 bases. This CDR3 is 18 amino acids long. The germline V gene encodes CDR1 ENHRY and CDR2 SYGVKD. J gave up 1 base and V 4 bases, and 12 bases lay outside the gene matches. CDR3 nucleotide sequence: TGTGCCATCAGTGGGGAAGCGGGAGGCCCATTCGGCACAGATACGCAGTATTTT. Translation gives CAISGEAGGPFGTDTQYF.

For this clone: This CDR3 is also generated by other DNA sequences in the sample. J is TRBJ1-1 and V is TRBV18; 7 bases fit TRBD1. Germline-derived CDR1 and CDR2 are KGHSH and LQKENI. V lost 0 bases, J lost 0 bases, and 1 base stayed unmatched. The CDR3 length is 15 residues. CDR3 coding DNA: TGTGCCAGCTCACCACCGGGGACAGTGAACACTGAAGCTTTCTTT. It codes for CASSPPGTVNTEAFF.

The rearrangement links TRBV12-3 or TRBV12-4 to TRBJ1-4, with D hard to call. The CDR3 spans 13 residues. Trimming shortened V by 6 bases and J by 4 bases, and 9 bases separated the two germline ends. The CDR3 protein is CASSRQNNEKLFF. The CDR3 region has the DNA TGTGCCAGCAGCCGACAAAATAATGAAAAACTGTTTTTT.

V is TRBV7-2 and J is TRBJ1-1; D ambiguous. CDR3 length: 14 residues. Germline CDR1 reads SGHTA; CDR2 reads FQGNSA. Trimming left V 2 bases short and J 2 bases short, with 9 bases between. CDR3 sequence reads: CASSLLAVNTEAFF. The CDR3 DNA is TGTGCCAGCAGCTTATTGGCAGTTAACACTGAAGCTTTCTTT.